The 6 T cell receptor beta chains presented below share a single source sample, sequenced in a study of spatial heterogeneity in lung cancer. Study conclusions and caveats: Tumor mutation count correlated with how many alpha and beta TCRs expanded intratumorally.

The time point was: sample taken at primary tumor resection. TCRdb re-called the 5' RACE reads through MiXCR, storing one row per CDR3 protein. The data hold 2,700 or so distinct CDR3 sequences, with 15% observed a single time. These receptors are not linked to any known antigen. This material consisted of lung tumor tissue, taken at surgery. These receptors were obtained from a female donor with early-stage non-small cell lung cancer.

This clonotype is medium-sized. CDR3 region: CASSLFLRTVHYMESYTF. The CDR3 region has the DNA TGTGCCAGCAGTTTATTCCTCCGGACAGTACATTATATGGAGAGCTACACCTTC. The chain has TRBV28 and TRBJ1-2; tentatively, D is TRBD1 (6 bases). Trimming took 1 base from V and 9 from J, leaving 27 bases between them. The CDR3 consists of 18 residues. Per the germline V gene, CDR1 is MDHEN and CDR2 is SYDVKM.

This clonotype is judged medium-sized. The chain combines TRBV5-1 with TRBJ2-1; D is unclear. Germline-derived CDR1 and CDR2 are SGHRS and YFSETQ. This CDR3 has 11 amino acids. Trimming pared 4 bases from V and 6 bases from J, leaving 5 bases between. CDR3 protein: CASSPGNEQFF. The CDR3 bases are TGCGCCAGCAGCCCCGGCAATGAGCAGTTCTTC.

This clonotype was observed a handful of times. J is TRBJ2-3 and V is TRBV5-1; D may be TRBD2 (7 bases). Germline lookup yields CDR1 SGHRS and CDR2 YFSETQ. The V end lost 1 base, the J end lost 4 bases, and 16 bases lay between the germline ends. The CDR3 runs to 16 residues. This CDR3 reads CASSLPGGRTADTQYF. CDR3 bases: TGCGCCAGCAGCTTGCCGGGGGGCCGCACCGCAGATACGCAGTATTTT.

V gene TRBV5-1 combines with J gene TRBJ1-6, with TRBD1 matching 8 bases. After removal of 4 bases from V and 4 bases from J, the junction contained 7 bases not matched to a gene. Germline lookup yields CDR1 SGHRS and CDR2 YFSETQ. The CDR3 has 16 amino acids. The chain's CDR3 is CASSRQGSGYNSPLHF. For the CDR3, the DNA is TGCGCCAGCAGCAGACAGGGGAGTGGGTATAATTCACCCCTCCACTTT.

At least ten counts were recorded for this clonotype. As DNA, the CDR3 is TGCGCCAGCAGCTTGGCTGGCACAGATACGCAGTATTTT. Residues: CASSLAGTDTQYF. V gene TRBV5-1 combines with J gene TRBJ2-3; no reliable D call. Trimming left V 0 bases short and J 1 base short, with 3 bases between. The CDR3 contains 13 residues. The germline V gene has CDR1 SGHRS and CDR2 YFSETQ.

This clonotype appeared a single time. The rearrangement links TRBV7-9 to TRBJ1-1; D call uncertain. Germline assignment: CDR1 SEHNR and CDR2 FQNEAQ (reference sequence). V shed 0 bases and J shed 4 bases, with 12 bases lying between them. This CDR3 has 15 residues. CDR3 sequence reads: CASSLALKWGTEAFF. CDR3 bases: TGTGCCAGCAGCTTAGCGTTGAAGTGGGGCACTGAAGCTTTCTTT.